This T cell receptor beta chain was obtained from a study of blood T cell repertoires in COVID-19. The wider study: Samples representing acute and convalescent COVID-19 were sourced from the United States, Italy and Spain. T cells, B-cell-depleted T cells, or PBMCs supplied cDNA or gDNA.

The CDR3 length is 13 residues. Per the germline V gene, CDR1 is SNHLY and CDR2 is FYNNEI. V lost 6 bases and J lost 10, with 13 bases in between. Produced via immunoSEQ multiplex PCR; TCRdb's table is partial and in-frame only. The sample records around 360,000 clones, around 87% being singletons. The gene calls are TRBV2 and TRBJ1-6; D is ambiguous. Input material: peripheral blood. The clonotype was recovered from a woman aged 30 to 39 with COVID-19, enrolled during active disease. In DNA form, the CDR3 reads TGTGCCAGCAGCTATCTAGAGGCGTCACCCCTCCACTTT. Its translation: CASSYLEASPLHF.